This note documents a single TCR beta chain sequence. Its matching antigen is unknown. The data were taken from a study of response to subunit inactivated influenza vaccine. Whole-study findings and limits: The study's authors posited that every seasonal influenza vaccination enlists few new T cells.

TCRdb called the RT-PCR reads again in MiXCR, with one record for every CDR3 protein. The sample includes about 650,000 distinct CDR3 sequences, 14% of them seen just once. Between the trimmed V and J ends, which lost 7 bases and 1 base, there was a span of 5 bases. In germline, CDR1 is ENHRY, CDR2 SYGVKD. The CDR3 is made up of 11 amino acids. The specimen was PBMCs from blood, collected roughly 2 weeks before vaccination. The receptor's source is a man aged 45 to 65 who received an inactivated influenza vaccine. The chain employs TRBV10-3 and TRBJ2-7; D gene uncertain. The CDR3 nucleotides are TGTGCCATCATACAGTCCTACGAGCAGTACTTC. Amino acids: CAIIQSYEQYF.